This entry lists 32 T cell receptor beta chains sequenced from one sample in a study of post-analysis software for immune sequencing data. The study's findings and limits: Elevated frequency relative to controls characterized several TRBV segments in patients, TRBV5-6, TRBV5-1 and TRBV20-1 among them.

These TCRs are of unknown antigen specificity. TCR beta cDNA libraries had unique molecular identifiers. TCRdb re-analysed the PCR reads in MiXCR, keeping a single row per CDR3 protein. The data contain hundreds of thousands of distinct CDR3 sequences, roughly 38% of them seen just once; the ten biggest clones take up about 7.6%. The sample taken for sequencing was blood. The receptors originated from a girl aged 2 to 9 with multiple sclerosis.

This clonotype was seen a handful of times. This chain joins TRBV11-2 and TRBJ1-6; D perhaps matches TRBD1 (5 bases). Trimming left V 1 base short and J 5 bases short, with 15 bases between. The CDR3 sequence is 17 residues long. Germline CDR1 and CDR2: SGHAT and FQNNGV. The CDR3 spells CASSLAPPGTDNSPLHF. CDR3 DNA: TGTGCCAGCAGCTTAGCGCCCCCCGGGACCGATAATTCACCCCTCCACTTT.

The table lists this clonotype with a count of one. This rearrangement joins TRBV7-6 to TRBJ2-1, with TRBD2 identical over 8 bases. The CDR3 is 16 residues long. From germline, CDR1 is SGHVS and CDR2 FNYEAQ. Losses at the gene ends were 5 bases for V and 0 bases for J; bases not matched to a gene: 6. The CDR3 sequence is CASSLIAGISYNEQFF. The CDR3 DNA reads as TGTGCCAGCAGCCTCATAGCGGGGATCTCCTACAATGAGCAGTTCTTC.

This clonotype has more than one count but fewer than ten. The V call is TRBV12-3 or TRBV12-4, the J call TRBJ2-1; TRBD2 matches 8 bases. Trimming removed 1 base from V and 5 bases from J; junction bases left unmatched: 4. The CDR3 runs to 15 residues. The CDR3 DNA follows: TGTGCCAGCAGTTTAGAGCTAGCGGGCCACAATGAGCAGTTCTTC. Encoded protein: CASSLELAGHNEQFF.

The chain combines TRBV4-1 with TRBJ2-5; D is perhaps TRBD1 or TRBD2 (5 bases each). The V end was cut by 0 bases, the J end by 1 base, with 21 bases between. Looked up from germline, CDR1 is MGHRA and CDR2 is YSYEKL. This CDR3 is 19 amino acids long. The CDR3: CASSQDLSGQAKIQETQYF. The CDR3 bases are TGCGCCAGCAGCCAAGATCTCAGCGGACAAGCTAAGATCCAAGAGACCCAGTACTTC.

V usage is TRBV6-5 and J usage is TRBJ2-5; 11 bases are a match to TRBD1. The end of the DNA fits TRBJ2-7 better, so the J call may be wrong. The germline CDR1 and CDR2 sequences are MNHEY and SVGAGI. The CDR3 loop spans 16 amino acids. The CDR3: CASSYVWGQGAYEQYF. DNA of the CDR3: TGTGCCAGCAGTTACGTGTGGGGACAGGGGGCCTACGAGCAGTACTTC.

This clonotype was observed a handful of times. The chain recombines TRBV29-1 with TRBJ2-7; TRBD1 might be the D (5 bases). This CDR3 is built from 12 residues. CDR1 and CDR2 (germline): SQVTM, ANQGSEA. V lost 7 bases, J lost 3 bases, and 13 bases lay in between. CDR3 loop: CSAGIRDYEQYF. CDR3 bases: TGCAGCGCCGGAATCAGGGACTACGAGCAGTACTTC.

The V call is TRBV12-3 or TRBV12-4, the J call TRBJ2-7, with D possibly matching TRBD1 (6 bases). V was trimmed by 6 bases and J by 2 bases, leaving 20 bases between them. CDR3 length: 16 amino acids. The DNA of the CDR3 is TGTGCCAGCAGCCTTCTTACAGGGTCGGAAACCTACGAGCAGTACTTC. As protein: CASSLLTGSETYEQYF.

The rearrangement joins TRBV12-3 or TRBV12-4 to TRBJ2-7; D not resolved. CDR3 size: 13 residues. V shed 3 bases and J shed 7 bases, with 13 bases lying between them. CDR3 bases: TGTGCCAGCAGTTTGATCTTGGCCCGAGAGCAGTACTTC. Protein product: CASSLILAREQYF.

This clonotype turned up a few times. The rearrangement links TRBV29-1 to TRBJ1-1; D call uncertain. This CDR3 spans 15 amino acids. From germline, CDR1 is SQVTM and CDR2 ANQGSEA. The V end lost 6 bases, the J end lost 9 bases, and 26 bases lay between the germline ends. The CDR3 loop is CSVLPASALIAKAFF. The DNA for the CDR3 is TGCAGCGTCCTACCGGCCAGCGCACTGATCGCGAAAGCTTTCTTT.

The J gene is TRBJ2-5, the V gene TRBV28; no clear D gene. The CDR3 loop spans 14 amino acids. Trimming shortened V by 6 bases and J by 5 bases, and 16 bases separated the two germline ends. CDR1 and CDR2 from the germline V gene are MDHEN and SYDVKM. CDR3 coding DNA: TGTGCCAGCAGCTCCCCTCCGGGCTGGGAGACCCAGTACTTC. Translation: CASSSPPGWETQYF.

This clonotype has just a few counts. This chain links TRBV7-3 with TRBJ2-1, with 12 bases fitting TRBD2. This CDR3 spans 17 amino acids. V dropped 5 bases and J dropped 3; count of bases not matched to a gene: 8. The germline V gene has CDR1 SGHTA and CDR2 FQGTGA. CDR3 region: CASSTTSGRGLYNEQFF. The CDR3 DNA sequence: TGTGCCAGCAGCACGACTAGCGGGAGAGGTCTCTACAATGAGCAGTTCTTC.

V and J are TRBV24-1 and TRBJ2-2, with 15 bases identical to TRBD2. The CDR3 contains 16 residues. In germline, CDR1 is KGHDR, CDR2 SFDVKD. The V segment lost 9 bases and the J segment 3 bases; nucleotides outside the gene matches: 4. This chain's CDR3 is CATGTSGRSDTGELFF. CDR3 sequence (DNA): TGTGCCACCGGGACTAGCGGGAGGTCCGACACCGGGGAGCTGTTTTTT.

The genes are TRBV5-1 and TRBJ2-1; no clear D gene. V gave up 3 bases and J gave up 8 bases, with 15 bases separating them. Germline CDR1 SGHRS, CDR2 YFSETQ. The CDR3 contains 14 residues. CDR3 DNA: TGCGCCAGCAGCTCCCACGATTTTACGGATGAGCAGTTCTTC. It translates to CASSSHDFTDEQFF.

The genes are TRBV24-1 and TRBJ2-3, with 7 bases matching TRBD2. After removal of 7 bases from V and 6 bases from J, the junction contained 6 bases not matched to a gene. This CDR3 region has 13 residues. Germline V lookup: CDR1 KGHDR, CDR2 SFDVKD. The CDR3: CATSPTRGDTQYF. As DNA, the CDR3 is TGTGCCACCAGCCCAACGCGGGGGGATACGCAGTATTTT.

The chain carries TRBV4-2 and TRBJ2-3, with TRBD2 identical over 7 bases. Trimming at V came to 0 bases and at J to 5 bases, leaving 5 bases not matched to a gene. Germline V gene lookup returns CDR1 LGHNA and CDR2 YNFKEQ. The CDR3 runs 15 residues. The CDR3 nucleotides are TGTGCCAGCAGCCAAGATAAGGCGGGGGTAGATACGCAGTATTTT. It yields the protein CASSQDKAGVDTQYF.

The V and J genes are TRBV5-6 and TRBJ1-1; 7 bases line up with TRBD1. Germline-derived CDR1 and CDR2 are SGHDT and YYEEEE. This CDR3 is built from 13 residues. The V segment lost 4 bases and the J segment 3 bases; nucleotides outside the gene matches: 3. The CDR3 nucleotides are TGTGCCAGCAGCGGGGACAGCCACACTGAAGCTTTCTTT. This sequence encodes CASSGDSHTEAFF.

The table lists this clonotype with a few counts. The chain joins TRBV29-1 to TRBJ2-1; weak D call: TRBD2 (5 bases). Deletions cut 6 bases from V and 6 bases from J, with 18 bases between. CDR3 length: 14 amino acids. Germline CDR1 reads SQVTM; CDR2 reads ANQGSEA. The CDR3 is CSVRTGPNFNEQFF. DNA for the CDR3: TGCAGCGTACGGACTGGACCAAATTTCAATGAGCAGTTCTTC.

The V and J genes are TRBV27 and TRBJ1-2; 8 bases match TRBD1. V shed 6 bases and J 5 bases; nucleotides not matched to a gene: 11. The CDR3 runs to 15 residues. Germline V CDR1 and CDR2: MNHEY, SMNVEV (reference sequence). The CDR3 sequence is CASSLGRGRAYGYTF. CDR3 bases: TGTGCCAGCAGCCTCGGCAGGGGGCGGGCTTATGGCTACACCTTC.

This clonotype was recorded a few times. V gene TRBV5-1 combines with J gene TRBJ2-1; 7 bases match TRBD1. The CDR3 is 16 residues long. V lost 7 bases to trimming and J lost 6 bases; unmatched junction nucleotides: 16. Germline values: CDR1 SGHRS, CDR2 YFSETQ. The CDR3 DNA follows: TGCGCCAGCCGGATTACGACAGGGTCGGGCTCCAATGAGCAGTTCTTC. Translating gives CASRITTGSGSNEQFF.

This rearrangement joins TRBV7-9 to TRBJ1-5; unclear D gene. Trimming shortened V by 3 bases and J by 5 bases, and 14 bases separated the two germline ends. Germline loops: CDR1 SEHNR, CDR2 FQNEAQ (reference sequence). The CDR3 length is 15 residues. The CDR3 region is CASSFAGPGDQPQHF. The CDR3 coding sequence is TGTGCCAGCAGCTTCGCTGGCCCTGGGGATCAGCCCCAGCATTTT.

The V call is TRBV20-1, the J call TRBJ2-7; 12 nucleotides line up with TRBD2. With 0 bases clipped from V and 2 bases from J, the junction kept 11 bases outside the gene matches. Germline loops: CDR1 DFQATT, CDR2 SNEGSKA (reference sequence). The length of the CDR3 is 18 residues. CDR3 loop: CSARDQETSGSSPYEQYF. The CDR3 coding sequence is TGCAGTGCTAGAGATCAGGAGACTAGCGGGAGCAGTCCCTACGAGCAGTACTTC.

The sample holds a few counts of this clonotype. V and J are TRBV7-2 and TRBJ2-1, with 11 bases lining up with TRBD2. Germline CDR1 reads SGHTA; CDR2 reads FQGNSA. V was pared by 5 bases and J by 4 bases, with 10 bases of the junction left unmatched. The CDR3 has 17 amino acids. In DNA, the CDR3 is TGTGCCAGCAGCGAGGCTAGCGGGGGGCATTGGTACAATGAGCAGTTCTTC. Translating gives CASSEASGGHWYNEQFF.

The chain is built from TRBV29-1 and TRBJ2-1, with TRBD2 matching 11 bases. The CDR3 is made up of 13 amino acids. Trimming cost V 5 bases and J 7 bases; bases outside gene matches: 4. Germline values: CDR1 SQVTM, CDR2 ANQGSEA. The chain's CDR3 is CSVLAGGGNEQFF. Written as DNA, the CDR3 is TGCAGCGTTCTAGCGGGAGGAGGAAATGAGCAGTTCTTC.

This chain uses TRBV20-1 with TRBJ1-5; perhaps TRBD1 as D (5 bases). This CDR3 comprises 13 residues. The ends were cut back, 5 bases at V and 5 bases at J, with 13 bases in the middle. Germline lookup yields CDR1 DFQATT and CDR2 SNEGSKA (reference sequence). Here the CDR3 reads CSASWGDDQPQHF. In nucleotides, the CDR3 is TGCAGTGCTTCGTGGGGGGACGATCAGCCCCAGCATTTT.

The CDR3 nucleotides are TGTGCCAGCAGTTACGTCTCAGAGGGGTCCTACGAGCAGTACTTC. Its protein is CASSYVSEGSYEQYF. The V gene is TRBV6-5, the J gene TRBJ2-5; D could derive from TRBD1 or TRBD2 (5 bases each). The J call is in doubt because the DNA end fits TRBJ2-7 better. CDR3 length equals 15 residues. CDR1 and CDR2 (germline): MNHEY, SVGAGI.

The chain combines TRBV5-1 with TRBJ2-3, with TRBD1 matching 9 bases. Germline CDR1 reads SGHRS; CDR2 reads YFSETQ. Unmatched junction bases numbered 2, after V lost 0 bases and J lost 3 bases. The CDR3 has 15 amino acids. The CDR3 loop reads CASSLEGQGTDTQYF. CDR3 bases: TGCGCCAGCAGCTTGGAGGGACAGGGAACAGATACGCAGTATTTT.

This clonotype was counted between two and nine times. This sequence joins TRBV7-9 and TRBJ2-5, with D hard to call. The germline gives CDR1 SEHNR, CDR2 FQNEAQ (reference sequence). V was pared by 0 bases and J by 5 bases, with 4 bases between. The CDR3 runs 12 residues. This CDR3 is CASSLASETQYF. Written as DNA, the CDR3 is TGTGCCAGCAGCTTAGCCTCGGAGACCCAGTACTTC. Based on the CDR3 plus reference TRBV7-9 and TRBJ2-5, the full variable domain is DTGVSQNPRHKITKRGQNVTFRCDPISEHNRLYWYRQTLGQGPEFLTYFQNEAQLEKSRLLSDRFSAERPKGSFSTLEIQRTEQGDSAMYLCASSLASETQYFGPGTRLLVL.

This clonotype has only a few counts. The chain carries TRBV7-2 and TRBJ1-2; tentative D call: TRBD1 (6 bases). CDR1 and CDR2 (germline): SGHTA, FQGNSA. The CDR3 extends over 14 amino acids. Trimming removed 8 bases from V and 3 bases from J, with 16 bases in between. The CDR3 DNA sequence: TGTGCCAGCGGTTCGGGGGGCGGTGACTATGGCTACACCTTC. It is translated as CASGSGGGDYGYTF.

This clonotype was counted a few times. This chain links TRBV20-1 with TRBJ2-3; tentatively, D is TRBD2 (6 bases). Germline loops: CDR1 DFQATT, CDR2 SNEGSKA (reference sequence). Trimming took off 3 bases at V and 3 bases at J, with 7 bases between the two ends. This CDR3 is 12 amino acids long. As DNA, the CDR3 is TGCAGTGCTAGCGGGGGAACAGATACGCAGTATTTT. This encodes CSASGGTDTQYF.

The J gene is TRBJ2-7, the V gene TRBV2; D unresolved. CDR1 SNHLY and CDR2 FYNNEI come from the germline V gene. With 6 bases removed from V and 4 bases from J, the gap between germline ends came to 4 bases. CDR3 length equals 10 residues. CDR3 region: CASREYEQYF. The DNA of the CDR3 is TGTGCCAGCAGGGAATACGAGCAGTACTTC.

This clonotype was seen a handful of times. The CDR3 DNA reads TGTGCCAGCAGTTTAAGGCGGAACTATGGCTACACCTTC. Translated, it gives CASSLRRNYGYTF. This rearrangement joins TRBV12-3 or TRBV12-4 to TRBJ1-2, with D hard to call. This CDR3 is built from 13 residues. The ends were cut back, 2 bases at V and 2 bases at J, with 6 bases in the middle.

The chain carries TRBV6-2 or TRBV6-3 and TRBJ2-5; D is ambiguous. The CDR3 consists of 15 residues. V dropped 4 bases and J dropped 4 bases, with 16 bases sitting between them. Germline-derived CDR1 and CDR2 are MNHEY and SVGEGT. CDR3 DNA sequence: TGTGCCAGCAGTTTGGCCGGCCTGACGGTAGAGACCCAGTACTTC. Its protein product is CASSLAGLTVETQYF.